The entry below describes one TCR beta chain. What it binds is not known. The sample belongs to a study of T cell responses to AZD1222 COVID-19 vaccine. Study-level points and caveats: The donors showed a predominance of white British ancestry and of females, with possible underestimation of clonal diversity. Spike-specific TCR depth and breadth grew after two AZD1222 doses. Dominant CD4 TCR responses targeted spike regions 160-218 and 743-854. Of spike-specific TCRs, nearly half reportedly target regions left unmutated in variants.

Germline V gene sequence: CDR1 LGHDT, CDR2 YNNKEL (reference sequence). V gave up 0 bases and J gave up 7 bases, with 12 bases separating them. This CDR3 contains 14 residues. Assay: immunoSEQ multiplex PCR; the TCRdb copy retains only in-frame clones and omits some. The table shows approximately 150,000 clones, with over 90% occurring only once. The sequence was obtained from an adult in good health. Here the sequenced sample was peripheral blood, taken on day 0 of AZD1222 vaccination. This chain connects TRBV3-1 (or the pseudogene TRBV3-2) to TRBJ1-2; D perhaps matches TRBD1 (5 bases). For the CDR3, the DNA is TGTGCCAGCAGCCAAGAGCGTCGGGACGGTGGCTACACCTTC. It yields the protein CASSQERRDGGYTF.